This T cell receptor (beta chain) was sequenced in a study of vaccination and CD4 T cells after COVID-19. Study as a whole: Comprising six males and four females, the convalescent participants counted two Hispanic individuals among them. Blood was drawn a median around 74 days post second dose, range 14 to 241.

Treatment given: approximately nine-day PBMC culture with coronavirus spike peptide pools or control peptides (ViraFEST assay). CD4+ T cells that had been cultured provided DNA sequenced with the Oncomine TCR Beta short-read assay. Genomic DNA was drawn out of CD4+ T cells grown in culture. TCRdb reanalysed the PCR reads using MiXCR and keeps one entry per CDR3 protein. The sample shows roughly 20,000 distinct CDR3 sequences, roughly 50% of them seen only once. In the case of this clonotype: The target antigen is unknown.

This CDR3 is built from 16 residues. Germline values: CDR1 KGHSH, CDR2 LQKENI. Trimming pared 3 bases from V and 0 bases from J, leaving 13 bases between. Sequenced: CD4+ T cells from blood, cultured in vitro. The sequence was obtained from a human donor who had recovered from COVID-19. V gene TRBV18 combines with J gene TRBJ2-3; possible D gene TRBD2, 5 bases. CDR3 sequence reads: CASSPFSSGSTDTQYF. In DNA form, the CDR3 reads TGTGCCAGCTCACCCTTTAGCTCGGGAAGCACAGATACGCAGTATTTT.